This TCR beta chain came from a study of prognosis after radiotherapy for stage I lung cancer. On the study more broadly: Individuals with stage I non-small cell lung cancer joined the cohort between 2018 and January 2019. Tumors were squamous cell carcinoma in about 7 patients and adenocarcinoma in eleven to twelve.

This clonotype appeared many times. The V gene's germline CDR1 is LNHDA and CDR2 SQIVND (reference sequence). The ends were cut back, 4 bases at V and 3 bases at J, with 9 bases in the middle. The CDR3 is made up of 14 amino acids. TCR beta CDR3 was amplified from genomic DNA by two-round multiplex PCR. The authors ran first-round PCR with primers specific to each TRBV and TRBJ gene. TCRdb recomputed calls from the multiplex PCR reads with MiXCR, one row per CDR3 protein. The sample lists around 20,000 distinct CDR3 sequences; 45% to 70% were seen once. The input for sequencing was PBMCs, taken before or after stereotactic body radiation therapy (not recorded which). The sequence derives from a donor over 45 with non-small cell lung cancer. The chain is built from TRBV19 and TRBJ1-4; D unclear. CDR3 nucleotide sequence: TGTGCCAGTAGTACCCGGGATTCTAATGAAAAACTGTTTTTT. This codes for CASSTRDSNEKLFF.